The present T cell receptor beta chain was sequenced within a study of T cell changes during pregnancy in multiple sclerosis (dated by TCRdb to about 2019). Describing the broader study: The study looked at changes in the T cell repertoire across pregnancy in women with multiple sclerosis.

The sample holds one count of this clone. No cognate antigen has been identified for it. There are no base qualities to consult, and no much larger clone falls within one base. The germline V gene specifies SGHAT as CDR1 and FQNNGV as CDR2. V and J are truncated by 6 bases and 0 bases respectively, leaving an intervening sequence of 18 bases. Including the terminal cysteine and phenylalanine, the CDR3 comprises 16 residues. The sequence is cut down to CDR3 DNA, 48 bases in frame from base 1. The method behind the library was the immunoSEQ multiplex PCR assay. TCRdb retrieved this table from immuneACCESS and kept in-frame rearrangements only. Not all clones are present; in checked studies, unresolved V genes account for under half, and no reason is known for the remainder. This sample is represented by some 83,000 clones; about 90% of them were singletons. Of the sample, about 3.8% falls within the top ten clones.

The sequence derives from a female donor in good health, serving as a control in a pregnancy study. Some clones in this sample may be carry-over from other donors' samples. The source material was PBMCs, sampled in the first trimester of pregnancy. The V gene is TRBV11-2 and the J gene is TRBJ2-7; TRBD1 could be the D gene, as 6 bases match. The DNA sequence follows: TGTGCCAGCAGTTCCCCCTCCGGGACAAACTCCTACGAGCAGTACTTC. This is translated as CASSSPSGTNSYEQYF. Beyond the CDR3, the reference TRBV11-2 and TRBJ2-7 genes provide the residues; the full variable domain reads: EAGVAQSPRYKIIEKRQSVAFWCNPISGHATLYWYQQILGQGPKLLIQFQNNGVVDDSQLPKDRFSAERLKGVDSTLKIQPAKLEDSAVYLCASSSPSGTNSYEQYFGPGTRLTVT.